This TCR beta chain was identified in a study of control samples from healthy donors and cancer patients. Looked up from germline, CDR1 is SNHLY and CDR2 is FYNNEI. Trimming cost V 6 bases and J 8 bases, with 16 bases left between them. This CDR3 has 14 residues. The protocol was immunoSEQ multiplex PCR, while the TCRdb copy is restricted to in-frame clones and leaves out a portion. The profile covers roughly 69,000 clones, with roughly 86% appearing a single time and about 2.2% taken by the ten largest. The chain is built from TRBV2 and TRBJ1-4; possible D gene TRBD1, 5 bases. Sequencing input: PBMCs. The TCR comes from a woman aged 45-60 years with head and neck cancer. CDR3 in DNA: TGTGCCAGCAGATCCATACGGGAGGGGGAAAAACTGTTTTTT. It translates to CASRSIREGEKLFF.